The 22 T cell receptor beta chains listed next were all sequenced from one sample in a study of T cell repertoires in cytomegalovirus infection. TCRdb called the reads again in MiXCR, with one record for every CDR3 protein. The table records just under 500,000 distinct CDR3 sequences, roughly a third of them present only once. For these receptors, no antigen is known. Sequencing was performed on cultured PBMCs, taken from culture after CMV antigen stimulation. These receptors were obtained from a human donor in good health (CMV status not recorded). Some clones in this sample may be carry-over from other donors' samples.

This clonotype was seen a handful of times. The gene calls are TRBV4-3 and TRBJ1-1; D uncertain. Germline-derived CDR1 and CDR2 are LGHNA and YSLEER. Between the trimmed V and J ends, which lost 3 bases and 0 bases, there was a span of 5 bases. CDR3 length: 13 amino acids. CDR3 in DNA: TGCGCCAGCAGCCATGAGTTGAACACTGAAGCTTTCTTT. It encodes CASSHELNTEAFF.

This clonotype has more than one count but fewer than ten. The chain links TRBV11-2 to TRBJ2-3, with D unresolved. With 0 bases removed from V and 9 bases from J, the gap between germline ends came to 13 bases. Germline V gene data show CDR1 as SGHAT and CDR2 as FQNNGV. The CDR3 is made up of 14 amino acids. CDR3 nucleotides: TGTGCCAGCAGCTTAGATTGGGCCACCCGGACGCAGTATTTT. Its translation: CASSLDWATRTQYF.

J is TRBJ1-2 and V is TRBV20-1; D not certain. From germline, CDR1 is DFQATT and CDR2 SNEGSKA (reference sequence). The CDR3 is made up of 13 amino acids. V dropped 0 bases and J dropped 2 bases, with 7 bases sitting between them. CDR3 amino acids: CSARERVNYGYTF. The CDR3 DNA reads TGCAGTGCTAGAGAGCGGGTAAACTATGGCTACACCTTC.

V gene TRBV7-2 combines with J gene TRBJ1-1; 10 bases match TRBD1. V gave up 5 bases and J gave up 8 bases; unmatched junction bases: 5. This CDR3 has 13 residues. CDR1 and CDR2 from the germline V gene are SGHTA and FQGNSA. This CDR3 reads CASSRTGGSEAFF. The CDR3 DNA reads TGTGCCAGCAGCCGGACAGGGGGTTCGGAAGCTTTCTTT.

This CDR3 reads CASSYWRDGNQPQHF. The DNA for the CDR3 is TGTGCCAGCAGTTACTGGAGGGATGGCAATCAGCCCCAGCATTTT. The rearrangement uses TRBV6-6 and TRBJ1-5, with D unclear. The CDR3 runs 15 residues. In germline, CDR1 is MNHNY, CDR2 SVGAGI (reference sequence). Trimming removed 1 base at V and 2 bases at J, with 9 bases between.

This chain links TRBV10-3 with TRBJ1-1; D may be TRBD1 (5 bases). The CDR3 loop spans 12 amino acids. Germline CDR1 ENHRY, CDR2 SYGVKD. Trimming stripped 5 bases from V and 11 bases from J, with 15 bases between. Here the CDR3 reads CAISPLAGWAFF. Written as DNA, the CDR3 is TGTGCCATCAGTCCCCTAGCAGGGTGGGCTTTCTTT.

This clonotype turned up a few times. The J gene is TRBJ1-2, the V gene TRBV27; TRBD1 matches 9 bases. This CDR3 spans 15 amino acids. Germline loops: CDR1 MNHEY, CDR2 SMNVEV (reference sequence). The junction had 9 bases not matched to a gene; V was cut back by 5 bases and J by 5 bases. CDR3 in amino acids: CASSKISGTGYGYTF. The CDR3 nucleotides are TGTGCCAGCAGTAAAATCTCCGGGACAGGGTATGGCTACACCTTC.

This sequence joins TRBV4-2 and TRBJ1-1, with 8 bases identical to TRBD1. V shed 1 base and J 0 bases; nucleotides not matched to a gene: 10. The germline CDR1 and CDR2 sequences are LGHNA and YNFKEQ. The CDR3 is 18 amino acids. In DNA form, the CDR3 reads TGTGCCAGCAGCCAAGCCCAAGGGACAGGACCAATGAACACTGAAGCTTTCTTT. Its protein is CASSQAQGTGPMNTEAFF.

This clonotype was detected only once. The chain links TRBV9 to TRBJ1-1; D is uncertain. Germline loops: CDR1 SGDLS, CDR2 YYNGEE. This CDR3 has 14 amino acids. V lost 2 bases and J lost 3, with 11 bases in between. The CDR3 protein is CASSVEAWDTEAFF. CDR3 nucleotide sequence: TGTGCCAGCAGCGTGGAGGCGTGGGACACTGAAGCTTTCTTT.

The chain recombines TRBV6-6 with TRBJ1-1, with D unclear. V lost 5 bases to trimming and J lost 7 bases, with 11 bases between them. From germline, CDR1 is MNHNY and CDR2 SVGAGI (reference sequence). The CDR3 extends over 12 amino acids. The CDR3 here is CASSASYLEAFF. The CDR3 DNA is TGTGCCAGCAGTGCGTCATACCTTGAAGCTTTCTTT.

The chain combines TRBV11-2 with TRBJ2-3; no clear D. In germline, CDR1 is SGHAT, CDR2 FQNNGV. The CDR3 is 15 residues long. The V gene lost 3 bases and the J gene lost 0 bases, with 10 bases spanning the gap. The CDR3 DNA reads TGTGCCAGCAGCTTGCAGCTTTCGAGCACAGATACGCAGTATTTT. Its protein is CASSLQLSSTDTQYF.

V gene TRBV12-3 or TRBV12-4 combines with J gene TRBJ2-3; TRBD2 matches 8 bases. J gave up 5 bases and V 2 bases, and 12 bases lay outside the gene matches. CDR3 length equals 17 residues. In DNA form, the CDR3 reads TGTGCCAGCAGTTTAAATCTCCTTGGCGGGAGGCAAGATACGCAGTATTTT. This sequence encodes CASSLNLLGGRQDTQYF.

The genes are TRBV6-2 or TRBV6-3 and TRBJ2-7; 11 bases are a match to TRBD1. The germline V gene has CDR1 MNHEY and CDR2 SVGEGT. This CDR3 spans 14 amino acids. V trimming: 5 bases; J trimming: 6 bases; junction bases outside the gene matches: 6. CDR3 loop: CASSPGQGVLEQYV. The CDR3 bases are TGTGCCAGCAGTCCGGGACAGGGGGTACTCGAGCAGTACGTC.

This clonotype turned up a few times. This rearrangement joins TRBV11-2 to TRBJ2-3; D remains unclear. Germline loops: CDR1 SGHAT, CDR2 FQNNGV. V gave up 8 bases and J gave up 4 bases, with 13 bases separating them. The CDR3 loop spans 13 amino acids. CDR3 amino acids: CASVFPGADTQYF. As DNA, the CDR3 is TGTGCCAGCGTTTTCCCCGGAGCAGATACGCAGTATTTT. The entire variable domain, with the rest obtained from reference TRBV11-2 and TRBJ2-3, is as follows: EAGVAQSPRYKIIEKRQSVAFWCNPISGHATLYWYQQILGQGPKLLIQFQNNGVVDDSQLPKDRFSAERLKGVDSTLKIQPAKLEDSAVYLCASVFPGADTQYFGPGTRLTVL.

Points on this clonotype: One base away lies a much larger clone, so this may be a sequencing read error. The chain links TRBV7-2 to TRBJ1-5; D remains ambiguous. CDR3 length: 15 residues. Germline V lookup: CDR1 SGHTA, CDR2 FQGNSA. The V and J ends lost 6 bases and 1 base respectively, with 13 bases between them. Here the CDR3 reads CASRRWYSSNQPQHF. CDR3 DNA sequence: TGTGCCAGCAGGAGATGGTATAGCAGCAATCAGCCCCAGCATTTT. The variable domain in full, completed from reference TRBV7-2 and TRBJ1-5, reads GAGVSQSPSNKVTEKGKDVELRCDPISGHTALYWYRQSLGQGLEFLIYFQGNSAPDKSGLPSDRFSAERTGGSVSTLTIQRTQQEDSAVYLCASRRWYSSNQPQHFGDGTRLSIL.

DNA for the CDR3: TGTGCCACCAGTGATACCAGTTATCAGCCCCAGCATTTT. Protein: CATSDTSYQPQHF. V and J are TRBV24-1 and TRBJ1-5; D gene ambiguous. This CDR3 contains 13 residues. Per the germline V gene, CDR1 is KGHDR and CDR2 is SFDVKD. V dropped 3 bases and J dropped 5 bases, with 7 bases sitting between them.

The rearrangement uses TRBV28 and TRBJ1-2; TRBD1 might be the D (5 bases). The V gene's germline CDR1 is MDHEN and CDR2 SYDVKM. This CDR3 is 22 amino acids long. V was pared by 3 bases and J by 4 bases, with 36 bases between. The CDR3 loop reads CASSLVGEGSGLRQRHPYGYTF. For the CDR3, the DNA is TGTGCCAGCAGTTTGGTGGGTGAAGGCTCGGGGCTTCGACAGAGGCACCCCTATGGCTACACCTTC.

This clonotype came up many times. This sequence joins TRBV12-3 or TRBV12-4 and TRBJ2-1; 7 bases are a match to TRBD2. This CDR3 is 13 amino acids long. V lost 6 bases and J lost 10; bases outside the gene matches: 9. CDR3 DNA: TGTGCCAGCAGCCACGGGACTATAAAAGAGCAGTTCTTC. Translating it yields CASSHGTIKEQFF.

The chain is built from TRBV6-5 and TRBJ1-1, with no clear D. Germline V lookup: CDR1 MNHEY, CDR2 SVGAGI. This CDR3 comprises 12 residues. V was clipped by 6 bases and J by 1 base, with 6 bases between them. For the CDR3, the DNA is TGTGCCAGCAGAAGACCGAACACTGAAGCTTTCTTT. Its protein is CASRRPNTEAFF.

V gene TRBV7-9 combines with J gene TRBJ2-1; 7 nucleotides line up with TRBD2. The germline V gene encodes CDR1 SEHNR and CDR2 FQNEAQ (reference sequence). This CDR3 contains 15 residues. V was pared by 3 bases and J by 3 bases, with 5 bases of the junction left unmatched. The CDR3 nucleotides are TGTGCCAGCAGCTTGACCGGCGGGAGCTACAATGAGCAGTTCTTC. Its protein product is CASSLTGGSYNEQFF.

This chain uses TRBV6-1 with TRBJ2-7; 9 nucleotides line up with TRBD1. V gave up 0 bases and J gave up 4 bases; unmatched junction bases: 4. The CDR3 has 15 residues. From germline, CDR1 is MNHNS and CDR2 SASEGT. In DNA form, the CDR3 reads TGTGCCAGCAGTGAAGCGCCCGGGACAGGGTACGAGCAGTACTTC. Its translation is CASSEAPGTGYEQYF.

This clonotype has a handful of counts. The V and J genes are TRBV7-8 and TRBJ2-7; 10 bases line up with TRBD1. The CDR3 length is 16 residues. Unmatched junction bases numbered 9, after V lost 5 bases and J lost 2 bases. From germline, CDR1 is SGHVS and CDR2 FQNEAQ. The CDR3 reads CASSPYTGTGAYEQYF. CDR3 DNA sequence: TGTGCCAGCAGCCCCTATACCGGGACAGGGGCCTACGAGCAGTACTTC.